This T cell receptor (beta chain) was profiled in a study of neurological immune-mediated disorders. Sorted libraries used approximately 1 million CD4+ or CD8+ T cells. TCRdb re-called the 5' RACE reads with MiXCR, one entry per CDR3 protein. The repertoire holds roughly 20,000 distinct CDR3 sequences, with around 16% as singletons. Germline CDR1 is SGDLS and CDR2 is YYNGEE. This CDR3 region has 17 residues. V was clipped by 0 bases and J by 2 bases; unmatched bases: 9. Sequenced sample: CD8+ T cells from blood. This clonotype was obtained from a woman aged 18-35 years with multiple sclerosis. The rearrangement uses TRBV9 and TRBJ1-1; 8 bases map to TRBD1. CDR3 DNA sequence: TGTGCCAGCAGCGTAGGGGCAGGGGGCGGTTCCAACACTGAAGCTTTCTTT. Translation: CASSVGAGGGSNTEAFF.